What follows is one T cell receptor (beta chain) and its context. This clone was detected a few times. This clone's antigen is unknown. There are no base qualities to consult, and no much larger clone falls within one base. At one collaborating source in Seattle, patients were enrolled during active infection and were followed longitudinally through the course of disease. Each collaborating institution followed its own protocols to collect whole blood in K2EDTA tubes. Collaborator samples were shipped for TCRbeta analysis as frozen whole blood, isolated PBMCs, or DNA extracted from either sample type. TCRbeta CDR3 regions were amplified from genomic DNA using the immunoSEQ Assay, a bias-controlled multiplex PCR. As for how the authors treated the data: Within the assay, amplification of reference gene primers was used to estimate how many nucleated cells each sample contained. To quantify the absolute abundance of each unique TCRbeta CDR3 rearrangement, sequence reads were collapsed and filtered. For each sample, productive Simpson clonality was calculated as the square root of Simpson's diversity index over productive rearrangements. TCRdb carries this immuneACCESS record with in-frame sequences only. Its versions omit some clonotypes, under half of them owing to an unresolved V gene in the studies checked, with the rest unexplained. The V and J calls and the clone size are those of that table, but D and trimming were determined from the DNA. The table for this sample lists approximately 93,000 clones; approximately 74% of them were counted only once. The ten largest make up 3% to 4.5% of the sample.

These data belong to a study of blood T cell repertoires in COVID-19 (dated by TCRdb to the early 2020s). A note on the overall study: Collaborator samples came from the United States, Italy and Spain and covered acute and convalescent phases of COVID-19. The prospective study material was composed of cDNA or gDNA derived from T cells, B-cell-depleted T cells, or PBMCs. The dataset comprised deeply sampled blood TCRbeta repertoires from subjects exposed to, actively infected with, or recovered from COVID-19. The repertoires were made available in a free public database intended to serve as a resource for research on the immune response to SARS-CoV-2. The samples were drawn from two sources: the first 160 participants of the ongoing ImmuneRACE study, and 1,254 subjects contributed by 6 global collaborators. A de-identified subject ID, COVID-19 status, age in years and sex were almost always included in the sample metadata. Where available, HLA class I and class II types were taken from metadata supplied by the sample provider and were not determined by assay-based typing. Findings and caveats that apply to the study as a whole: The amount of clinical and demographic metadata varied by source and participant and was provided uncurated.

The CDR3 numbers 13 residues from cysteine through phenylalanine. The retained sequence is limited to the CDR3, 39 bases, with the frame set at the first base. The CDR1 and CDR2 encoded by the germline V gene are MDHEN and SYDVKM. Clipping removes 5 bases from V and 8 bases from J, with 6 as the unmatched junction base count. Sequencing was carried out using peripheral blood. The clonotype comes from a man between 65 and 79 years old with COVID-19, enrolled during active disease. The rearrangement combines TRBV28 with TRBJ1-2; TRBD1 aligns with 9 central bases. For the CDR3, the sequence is CASSNSDRGGYTF. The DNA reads TGTGCCAGCAGTAACTCGGACAGGGGCGGCTACACCTTC.